This T cell receptor beta chain originates from a study of T cell responses to AZD1222 COVID-19 vaccine. Germline loops: CDR1 SGHNT, CDR2 YYREEE (reference sequence). The CDR3 runs 16 residues. The V gene end was trimmed by 0 bases and the J gene end by 4 bases; junction bases not matched to a gene: 1. In its sample, this clone was seen once. The protocol was immunoSEQ multiplex PCR, while the TCRdb copy is restricted to in-frame clones and leaves out a portion. The sample has roughly 99,000 clones; around 90% are singletons. This sequence joins TRBV5-4 and TRBJ2-1, with 13 bases aligning to TRBD2. Sample: peripheral blood, taken 28 days after the second AZD1222 dose. The sequence was obtained from an adult who received the AZD1222 COVID-19 vaccine. The CDR3 sequence: CASSLAGLAGYNEQFF. CDR3 sequence (DNA): TGTGCCAGCAGCTTGGCGGGACTAGCGGGGTACAATGAGCAGTTCTTC.